These 29 T cell receptor beta chains were sequenced from one sample in a study of blood T cell repertoires in COVID-19. The repertoire was sequenced with immunoSEQ multiplex PCR; TCRdb's copy has only in-frame clones and lacks some. The sample contains 250,000 to 350,000 clones, approximately 91% of which appear only once. The source material was peripheral blood. The receptors here all came from a woman aged 30 to 39 with COVID-19, enrolled during active disease.

This chain joins TRBV5-6 and TRBJ1-2; 10 nucleotides agree with TRBD1. Germline V gene data show CDR1 as SGHDT and CDR2 as YYEEEE. V gave up 4 bases and J gave up 8 bases; unmatched junction bases: 5. The length of the CDR3 is 13 residues. The CDR3 spells CASSLTGGDGYTF. CDR3 sequence (DNA): TGTGCCAGCAGCCTGACAGGGGGCGACGGCTACACCTTC.

As concerns this clone: Mismatch with germline at one junction end may stem from a read error. The V and J genes are TRBV15 and TRBJ1-5; D possibly corresponds to TRBD1 (6 bases). The CDR3 consists of 15 residues. From germline, CDR1 is LNHNV and CDR2 YYDKDF (reference sequence). The CDR3 bases are TGTGCCACCAGCGGAGAGCGGGGGGGCGGACAGCCCCAGCATTTT. This encodes CATSGERGGGQPQHF.

The chain employs TRBV7-9 and TRBJ2-1, with 11 bases that match TRBD2. The V gene's germline CDR1 is SEHNR and CDR2 FQNEAQ (reference sequence). The V segment lost 5 bases and the J segment 1 base; nucleotides outside the gene matches: 4. The CDR3 runs 16 residues. The CDR3 DNA sequence: TGTGCCAGCAGCAAAACTAGCGGGAGTTCCTACAATGAGCAGTTCTTC. It is translated as CASSKTSGSSYNEQFF.

The chain employs TRBV27 and TRBJ2-1, with 8 bases fitting TRBD1. V trimming: 5 bases; J trimming: 4 bases; junction bases outside the gene matches: 7. CDR1 and CDR2 from the germline V gene are MNHEY and SMNVEV (reference sequence). This CDR3 has 15 amino acids. CDR3 DNA: TGTGCCAGCAGTCGAGAGACAGGGGCGTACAATGAGCAGTTCTTC. It encodes CASSRETGAYNEQFF.

This rearrangement joins TRBV13 to TRBJ2-3; TRBD2 agrees at 8 bases. CDR1 and CDR2 (germline): PRHDT, FYEKMQ (reference sequence). V gave up 5 bases and J gave up 0 bases; unmatched junction bases: 4. The CDR3 has 15 amino acids. As DNA, the CDR3 is TGTGCCAGCAGCGAGACGGGAGGGAGCACAGATACGCAGTATTTT. It translates to CASSETGGSTDTQYF.

The CDR3 here is CASSPRTGEPEQYF. Written as DNA, the CDR3 is TGTGCCAGTAGTCCCCGGACAGGGGAGCCCGAGCAGTACTTC. V gene TRBV19 combines with J gene TRBJ2-7, with TRBD1 matching over 9 bases. Looked up from germline, CDR1 is LNHDA and CDR2 is SQIVND (reference sequence). Losses at the gene ends were 5 bases for V and 6 bases for J; bases not matched to a gene: 8. The CDR3 is made up of 14 amino acids.

This chain connects TRBV9 to TRBJ2-1, with no clear D. CDR1 is SGDLS and CDR2 is YYNGEE in the germline V gene. V was pared by 1 base and J by 5 bases, with 7 bases between. The CDR3 is made up of 13 amino acids. The CDR3 DNA reads TGTGCCAGCAGCGTACTAGTTGACAATGAGCAGTTCTTC. It codes for CASSVLVDNEQFF.

This sequence joins TRBV4-1 and TRBJ2-5, with a weak D call TRBD2 (6 bases). The germline V gene has CDR1 MGHRA and CDR2 YSYEKL. V was clipped by 0 bases and J by 2 bases, with 22 bases between them. There are 19 residues in the CDR3. CDR3 amino acids: CASSQEGSTAAGIQETQYF. The CDR3 DNA is TGCGCCAGCAGCCAAGAGGGATCGACAGCAGCGGGTATTCAAGAGACCCAGTACTTC.

This chain uses TRBV5-4 with TRBJ2-4; D is possibly TRBD1 (5 bases). The CDR3 has 18 residues. V lost 2 bases and J 0 bases, leaving 18 bases between the germline ends. Germline-derived CDR1 and CDR2 are SGHNT and YYREEE (reference sequence). The CDR3 DNA sequence: TGTGCCAGCAGCTTCAGGGCAAACCTACTCCTAGCCAAAAACATTCAGTACTTC. It encodes CASSFRANLLLAKNIQYF.

The CDR3 bases are TGTGCTAGTGGCATCTTGGGGCAATTCTATGGCTACACCTTC. Protein: CASGILGQFYGYTF. The chain links TRBV12-5 to TRBJ1-2; weak D call: TRBD1 (5 bases). The CDR3 covers 14 residues. The germline V gene has CDR1 LGHNT and CDR2 FRNRAP. With 6 bases removed from V and 4 bases from J, the gap between germline ends came to 15 bases. Combining the CDR3 with reference TRBV12-5 and TRBJ1-2 gives the whole variable domain DARVTQTPRHKVTEMGQEVTMRCQPILGHNTVFWYRQTMMQGLELLAYFRNRAPLDDSGMPKDRFSAEMPDATLATLKIQPSEPRDSAVYFCASGILGQFYGYTFGSGTRLTVV.

V usage is TRBV18 and J usage is TRBJ2-2, with 9 bases identical to TRBD1. Trimming at V came to 2 bases and at J to 1 base, leaving 2 bases not matched to a gene. In germline, CDR1 is KGHSH, CDR2 LQKENI. CDR3 length: 16 residues. This CDR3 is CASSPKGQGNTGELFF. CDR3 in DNA: TGTGCCAGCTCACCAAAGGGACAGGGGAACACCGGGGAGCTGTTTTTT.

The chain links TRBV30 to TRBJ2-1; D is perhaps TRBD1 (5 bases). V lost 4 bases, J lost 2 bases, and 9 bases lay in between. Germline V CDR1 and CDR2: GTSNPN, SVGIG (reference sequence). This CDR3 has 13 amino acids. CDR3 DNA sequence: TGTGCCTGGAAAGACAGCCCCTACAATGAGCAGTTCTTC. It codes for CAWKDSPYNEQFF. The entire variable domain, with the rest obtained from reference TRBV30 and TRBJ2-1, is as follows: SQTIHQWPATLVQPVGSPLSLECTVEGTSNPNLYWYRQAAGRGLQLLFYSVGIGQISSEVPQNLSASRPQDRQFILSSKKLLLSDSGFYLCAWKDSPYNEQFFGPGTRLTVL.

The chain employs TRBV24-1 and TRBJ2-7, with TRBD1 matching over 7 bases. The trim removed 4 bases at V and 2 bases at J, leaving 10 bases unmatched. CDR1 and CDR2 from the germline V gene are KGHDR and SFDVKD. This CDR3 has 16 residues. The CDR3, as DNA: TGTGCCACCAGTGACCCCAGACAGGGCGGACCCTACGAGCAGTACTTC. Amino acids: CATSDPRQGGPYEQYF.

This chain links TRBV5-1 with TRBJ2-1, with 8 bases fitting TRBD1. Germline CDR1 is SGHRS and CDR2 is YFSETQ. V shed 4 bases, J shed 4 bases, and the junction held 7 bases outside the gene matches. The CDR3 runs to 15 residues. CDR3 coding DNA: TGCGCCAGCAGCCCTGCGGGACAGGTTTACAATGAGCAGTTCTTC. Translation: CASSPAGQVYNEQFF. Combining the CDR3 with reference TRBV5-1 and TRBJ2-1 gives the whole variable domain KAGVTQTPRYLIKTRGQQVTLSCSPISGHRSVSWYQQTPGQGLQFLFEYFSETQRNKGNFPGRFSGRQFSNSRSEMNVSTLELGDSALYLCASSPAGQVYNEQFFGPGTRLTVL.

The genes are TRBV7-2 and TRBJ2-1; 12 nucleotides agree with TRBD2. The V gene's germline CDR1 is SGHTA and CDR2 FQGNSA. The CDR3 sequence is 18 residues long. V gave up 4 bases and J gave up 5 bases; unmatched junction bases: 12. The CDR3 spells CASSSHRRASGRDNEQFF. In DNA, the CDR3 is TGTGCCAGCAGCTCCCACCGCCGGGCTAGCGGGAGGGACAATGAGCAGTTCTTC.

The J gene is TRBJ1-4, the V gene TRBV28; D gene unclear. Germline V gives CDR1 MDHEN, CDR2 SYDVKM. Trimming shortened V by 4 bases and J by 3 bases, and 6 bases separated the two germline ends. This CDR3 contains 13 residues. This CDR3 is CASSSSANEKLFF. In DNA, the CDR3 is TGTGCCAGCAGTTCCTCGGCTAATGAAAAACTGTTTTTT.

This sequence joins TRBV5-1 and TRBJ2-3, with TRBD1 matching over 8 bases. Germline CDR1 reads SGHRS; CDR2 reads YFSETQ. CDR3 length equals 15 residues. V lost 4 bases to trimming and J lost 1 base; unmatched junction nucleotides: 5. The CDR3 is CASSLGQGGTDTQYF. Here the CDR3 DNA reads TGCGCCAGCAGCCTCGGACAGGGAGGCACAGATACGCAGTATTTT.

The CDR3 sequence: CASSLLRGGSGNTIYF. DNA for the CDR3: TGTGCCAGCAGCTTACTAAGAGGGGGCTCTGGAAACACCATATATTTT. This rearrangement joins TRBV7-9 to TRBJ1-3, with D possibly matching TRBD1 (6 bases). The length of the CDR3 is 16 residues. V lost 2 bases, J lost 0 bases, and 11 bases lay in between. The germline CDR1 and CDR2 sequences are SEHNR and FQNEAQ (reference sequence).

V and J are TRBV9 and TRBJ1-2; TRBD1 matches 7 bases. Germline assignment: CDR1 SGDLS and CDR2 YYNGEE. The V gene end was trimmed by 4 bases and the J gene end by 2 bases; junction bases not matched to a gene: 5. CDR3 length: 14 amino acids. In DNA form, the CDR3 reads TGTGCCAGCAGCCACAGACAGGGAAACTATGGCTACACCTTC. Residues: CASSHRQGNYGYTF.

This chain links TRBV30 with TRBJ2-3; D remains ambiguous. Germline V gene lookup returns CDR1 GTSNPN and CDR2 SVGIG (reference sequence). Trimming removed 0 bases from V and 2 bases from J, with 6 bases in between. The CDR3 sequence is 13 residues long. Here the CDR3 DNA reads TGTGCCTGGAGTGTAGAGGCCACAGATACGCAGTATTTT. This translates into CAWSVEATDTQYF.

This chain connects TRBV11-2 to TRBJ2-1; tentative D call: TRBD1 (5 bases). CDR3 size: 15 residues. V shed 6 bases and J shed 5 bases, with 17 bases lying between them. Germline-derived CDR1 and CDR2 are SGHAT and FQNNGV. CDR3 DNA: TGTGCCAGCAGTCGCGACAGAGCTATACACAATGAGCAGTTCTTC. It is translated as CASSRDRAIHNEQFF.

This chain uses TRBV5-1 with TRBJ1-4; TRBD1 is a possible D gene (6 bases). The CDR3 sequence is 16 residues long. From germline, CDR1 is SGHRS and CDR2 YFSETQ. V was shortened by 4 bases and J by 7 bases, with 20 bases between the two germline ends. The DNA for the CDR3 is TGCGCCAGCAGCCTCCGGGACACCCCCGGAGGTGAAAAACTGTTTTTT. As protein: CASSLRDTPGGEKLFF.

This clone occurred a few times. This chain uses TRBV30 with TRBJ2-7, with 8 bases matching TRBD2. Germline CDR1 is GTSNPN and CDR2 is SVGIG (reference sequence). V gave up 0 bases and J gave up 7 bases; unmatched junction bases: 8. The CDR3 length is 14 residues. CDR3 residues: CAWSVGPGGLEQYF. The DNA for the CDR3 is TGTGCCTGGAGTGTTGGACCGGGGGGGTTGGAGCAGTACTTC.

The V gene is TRBV2, the J gene TRBJ1-6, with 10 bases lining up with TRBD1. The CDR3 extends over 16 amino acids. Germline V lookup: CDR1 SNHLY, CDR2 FYNNEI. With V trimmed by 4 bases and J by 7 bases, 7 bases remained unmatched. CDR3 bases: TGTGCCAGCAGTGGCGGGACAGGGGTCGGGAATTCACCCCTCCACTTT. It is translated as CASSGGTGVGNSPLHF.

The V call is TRBV7-9, the J call TRBJ2-3, with 8 bases lining up with TRBD2. The CDR3 runs 12 residues. The J segment lost 8 bases and the V segment lost 5 bases, leaving 3 bases of the junction unmatched. Per the germline V gene, CDR1 is SEHNR and CDR2 is FQNEAQ (reference sequence). CDR3 in amino acids: CASSERGGTQYF. DNA of the CDR3: TGTGCCAGCAGCGAACGGGGGGGTACGCAGTATTTT. Drawing the rest from reference TRBV7-9 and TRBJ2-3, the complete variable domain is DTGVSQNPRHKITKRGQNVTFRCDPISEHNRLYWYRQTLGQGPEFLTYFQNEAQLEKSRLLSDRFSAERPKGSFSTLEIQRTEQGDSAMYLCASSERGGTQYFGPGTRLTVL.

This sequence joins TRBV15 and TRBJ2-1, with D unresolved. CDR3 length equals 13 residues. V shed 6 bases and J shed 6 bases, with 12 bases lying between them. The germline CDR1 and CDR2 sequences are LNHNV and YYDKDF (reference sequence). The chain's CDR3 is CATSGLLINEQFF. In DNA form, the CDR3 reads TGTGCCACCAGTGGTCTACTTATCAATGAGCAGTTCTTC.

The chain carries TRBV11-2 and TRBJ2-7, with 10 bases aligning to TRBD2. The V gene end was trimmed by 11 bases and the J gene end by 3 bases; junction bases not matched to a gene: 19. CDR3 length: 17 residues. Germline CDR1 is SGHAT and CDR2 is FQNNGV. The CDR3 is CAPLFSGRTILVYEQYF. CDR3 nucleotide sequence: TGTGCCCCTCTTTTTAGCGGGAGGACTATCCTAGTCTACGAGCAGTACTTC.

Only one count was recorded for this clone. The rearrangement links TRBV19 to TRBJ2-7; 7 bases agree with TRBD1. The germline CDR1 and CDR2 sequences are LNHDA and SQIVND (reference sequence). This CDR3 spans 15 amino acids. V lost 4 bases and J lost 2; bases outside the gene matches: 8. CDR3 in DNA: TGTGCCAGTAGTAAGGCTGGGACAGTTACCTACGAGCAGTACTTC. It encodes CASSKAGTVTYEQYF.

CDR3 residues: CASSLTGDTEAFF. CDR3 bases: TGTGCCAGCAGCCTCACAGGGGACACTGAAGCTTTCTTT. The rearrangement joins TRBV6-5 to TRBJ1-1, with 7 bases that match TRBD1. CDR1 MNHEY and CDR2 SVGAGI come from the germline V gene. The CDR3 extends over 13 amino acids. The trim removed 6 bases at V and 3 bases at J, leaving 4 bases unmatched.